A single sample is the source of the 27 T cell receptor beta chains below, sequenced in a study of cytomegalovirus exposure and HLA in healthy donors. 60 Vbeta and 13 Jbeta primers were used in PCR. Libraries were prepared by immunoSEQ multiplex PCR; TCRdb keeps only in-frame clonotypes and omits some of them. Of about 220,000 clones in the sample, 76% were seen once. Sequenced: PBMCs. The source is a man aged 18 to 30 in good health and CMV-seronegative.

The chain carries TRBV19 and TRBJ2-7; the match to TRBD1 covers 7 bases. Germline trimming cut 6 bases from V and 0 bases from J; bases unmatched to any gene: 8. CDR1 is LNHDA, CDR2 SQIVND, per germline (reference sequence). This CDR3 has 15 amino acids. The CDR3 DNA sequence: TGTGCCAGTAGCCCGTCCCGGGACAGCTCCTACGAGCAGTACTTC. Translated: CASSPSRDSSYEQYF.

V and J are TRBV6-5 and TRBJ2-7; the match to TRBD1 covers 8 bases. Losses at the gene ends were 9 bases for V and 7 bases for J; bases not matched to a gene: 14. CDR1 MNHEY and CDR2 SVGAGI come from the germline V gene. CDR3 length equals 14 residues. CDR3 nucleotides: TGTGCCAGTCGCGCCGGGCAGGGGGCGAGAGAGCAGTACTTC. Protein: CASRAGQGAREQYF.

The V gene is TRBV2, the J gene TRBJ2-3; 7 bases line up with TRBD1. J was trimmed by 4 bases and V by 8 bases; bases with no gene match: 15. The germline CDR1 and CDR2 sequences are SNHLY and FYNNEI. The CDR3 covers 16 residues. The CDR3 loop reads CASRARGQSGADTQYF. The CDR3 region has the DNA TGTGCCAGCCGAGCAAGGGGACAGTCCGGGGCAGATACGCAGTATTTT.

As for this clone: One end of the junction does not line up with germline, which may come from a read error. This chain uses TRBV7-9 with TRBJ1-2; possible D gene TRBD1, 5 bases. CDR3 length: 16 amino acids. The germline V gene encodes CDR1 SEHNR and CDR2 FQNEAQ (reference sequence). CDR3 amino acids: CSSSLAGLGPNYGYTF. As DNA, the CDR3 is TGTTCCAGCAGCTTAGCGGGCTTGGGGCCCAACTATGGCTACACCTTC.

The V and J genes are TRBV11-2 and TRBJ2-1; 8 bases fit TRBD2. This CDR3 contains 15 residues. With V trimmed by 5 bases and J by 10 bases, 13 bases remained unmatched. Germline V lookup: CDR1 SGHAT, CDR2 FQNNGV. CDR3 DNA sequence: TGTGCCAGCAGCCGTCGGCGGGAGGCCCCACAGGAGCAGTTCTTC. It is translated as CASSRRREAPQEQFF.

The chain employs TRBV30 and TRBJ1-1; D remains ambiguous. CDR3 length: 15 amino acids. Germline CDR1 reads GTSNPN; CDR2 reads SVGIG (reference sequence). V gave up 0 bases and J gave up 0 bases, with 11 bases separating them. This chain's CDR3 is CAWSVVGVLNTEAFF. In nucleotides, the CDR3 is TGTGCCTGGAGTGTCGTGGGCGTTTTGAACACTGAAGCTTTCTTT.

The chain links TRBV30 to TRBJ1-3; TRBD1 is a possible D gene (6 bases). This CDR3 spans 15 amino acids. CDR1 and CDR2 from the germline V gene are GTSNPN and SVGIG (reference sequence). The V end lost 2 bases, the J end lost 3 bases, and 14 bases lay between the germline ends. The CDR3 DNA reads TGTGCCTGGAGTAGGGGGGGCTCATATGGAAACACCATATATTTT. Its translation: CAWSRGGSYGNTIYF.

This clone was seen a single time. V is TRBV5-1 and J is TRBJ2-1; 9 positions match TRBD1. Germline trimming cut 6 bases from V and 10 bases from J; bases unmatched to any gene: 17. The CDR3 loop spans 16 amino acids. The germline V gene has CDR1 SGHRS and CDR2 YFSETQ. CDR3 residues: CASIQLQGAPGEEQFF. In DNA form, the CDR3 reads TGCGCCAGCATCCAATTACAGGGGGCACCGGGTGAGGAGCAGTTCTTC. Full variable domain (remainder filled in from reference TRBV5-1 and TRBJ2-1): KAGVTQTPRYLIKTRGQQVTLSCSPISGHRSVSWYQQTPGQGLQFLFEYFSETQRNKGNFPGRFSGRQFSNSRSEMNVSTLELGDSALYLCASIQLQGAPGEEQFFGPGTRLTVL.

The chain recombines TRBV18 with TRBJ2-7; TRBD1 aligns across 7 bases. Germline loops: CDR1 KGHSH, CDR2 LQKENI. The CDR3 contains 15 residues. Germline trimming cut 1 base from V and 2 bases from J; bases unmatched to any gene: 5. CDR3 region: CASSPQSGQTYEQYF. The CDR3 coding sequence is TGTGCCAGCTCACCACAATCGGGACAGACCTACGAGCAGTACTTC.

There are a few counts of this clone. Here the CDR3 DNA reads TGCAGCTCGAAGAGGACTAGCGGGAGGGGGGGGCAAGAGACCCAGTACTTC. It specifies CSSKRTSGRGGQETQYF. The chain is built from TRBV29-1 and TRBJ2-5; TRBD2 agrees at 15 bases. This CDR3 is 17 amino acids long. V was clipped by 8 bases and J by 2 bases; unmatched bases: 12. The germline gives CDR1 SQVTM, CDR2 ANQGSEA.

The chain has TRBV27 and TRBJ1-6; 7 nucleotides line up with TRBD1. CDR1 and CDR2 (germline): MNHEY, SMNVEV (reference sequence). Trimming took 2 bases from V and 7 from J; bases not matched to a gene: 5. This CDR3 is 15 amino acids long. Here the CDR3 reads CASSLRTGANSPLHF. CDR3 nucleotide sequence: TGTGCCAGCAGTTTACGGACAGGAGCGAATTCACCCCTCCACTTT.

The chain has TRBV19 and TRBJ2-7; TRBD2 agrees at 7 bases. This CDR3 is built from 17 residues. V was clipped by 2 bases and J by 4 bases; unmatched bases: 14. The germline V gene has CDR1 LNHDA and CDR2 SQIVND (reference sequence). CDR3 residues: CASSIFGGSWPRYEQYF. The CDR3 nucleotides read TGTGCCAGTAGTATATTTGGCGGGAGTTGGCCCAGATACGAGCAGTACTTC.

CDR3 nucleotides: TGTGCCAGCAGCTATGCGGGGGGGTACCAAGAGACCCAGTACTTC. Protein product: CASSYAGGYQETQYF. This rearrangement joins TRBV28 to TRBJ2-5; 9 bases line up with TRBD2. V was clipped by 6 bases and J by 0 bases; unmatched bases: 5. The CDR3 has 15 amino acids. Germline CDR1 MDHEN, CDR2 SYDVKM.

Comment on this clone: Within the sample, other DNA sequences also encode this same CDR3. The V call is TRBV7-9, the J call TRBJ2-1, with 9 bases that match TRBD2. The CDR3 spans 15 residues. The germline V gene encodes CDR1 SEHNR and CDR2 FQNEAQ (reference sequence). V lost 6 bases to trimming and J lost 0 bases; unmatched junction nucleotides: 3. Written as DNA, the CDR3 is TGTGCCAGCAGTCGTAGCGGGAGCTCCTACAATGAGCAGTTCTTC. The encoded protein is CASSRSGSSYNEQFF. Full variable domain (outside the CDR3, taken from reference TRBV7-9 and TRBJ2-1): DTGVSQNPRHKITKRGQNVTFRCDPISEHNRLYWYRQTLGQGPEFLTYFQNEAQLEKSRLLSDRFSAERPKGSFSTLEIQRTEQGDSAMYLCASSRSGSSYNEQFFGPGTRLTVL.

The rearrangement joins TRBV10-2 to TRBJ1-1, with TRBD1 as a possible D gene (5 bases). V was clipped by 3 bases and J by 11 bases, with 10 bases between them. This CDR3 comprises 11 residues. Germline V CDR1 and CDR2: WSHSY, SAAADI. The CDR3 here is CASSEGTLAFF. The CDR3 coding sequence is TGCGCCAGCAGTGAAGGGACTTTGGCTTTCTTT.

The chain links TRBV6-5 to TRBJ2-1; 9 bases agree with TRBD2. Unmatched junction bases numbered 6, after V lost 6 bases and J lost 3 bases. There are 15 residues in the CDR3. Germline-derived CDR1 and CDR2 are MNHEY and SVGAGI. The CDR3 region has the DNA TGTGCCAGCAGCCCAAGCGGGGGGTACTACAATGAGCAGTTCTTC. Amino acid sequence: CASSPSGGYYNEQFF.

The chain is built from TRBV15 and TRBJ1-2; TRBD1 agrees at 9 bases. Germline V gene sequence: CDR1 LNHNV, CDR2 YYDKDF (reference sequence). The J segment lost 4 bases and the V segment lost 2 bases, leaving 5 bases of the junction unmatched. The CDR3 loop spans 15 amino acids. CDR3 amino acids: CATSRSRDRAYGYTF. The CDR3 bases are TGTGCCACCAGCAGAAGCCGGGACAGGGCCTATGGCTACACCTTC.

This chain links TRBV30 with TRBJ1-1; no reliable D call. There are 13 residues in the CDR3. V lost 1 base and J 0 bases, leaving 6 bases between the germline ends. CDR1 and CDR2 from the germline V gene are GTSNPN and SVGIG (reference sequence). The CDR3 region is CAWSGQLNTEAFF. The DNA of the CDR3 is TGTGCCTGGAGTGGACAACTGAACACTGAAGCTTTCTTT.

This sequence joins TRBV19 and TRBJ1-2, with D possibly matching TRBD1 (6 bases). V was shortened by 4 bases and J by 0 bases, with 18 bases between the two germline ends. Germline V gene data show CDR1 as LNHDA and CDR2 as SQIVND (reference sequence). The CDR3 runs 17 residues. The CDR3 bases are TGTGCCAGTAGTACCACGCGACAGGCGGGAGCTAACTATGGCTACACCTTC. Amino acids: CASSTTRQAGANYGYTF.

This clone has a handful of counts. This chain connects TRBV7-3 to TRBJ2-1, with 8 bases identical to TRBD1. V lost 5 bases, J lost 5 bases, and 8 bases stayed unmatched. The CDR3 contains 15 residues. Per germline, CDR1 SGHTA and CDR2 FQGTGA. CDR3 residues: CASSLGQGWDNEQFF. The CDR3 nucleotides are TGTGCCAGCAGCCTAGGACAGGGATGGGACAATGAGCAGTTCTTC.

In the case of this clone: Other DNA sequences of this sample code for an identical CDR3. This CDR3 is CASSGGDSQETQYF. The DNA of the CDR3 is TGTGCCAGCAGTGGCGGAGATTCCCAAGAGACCCAGTACTTC. The chain carries TRBV28 and TRBJ2-5; D is undetermined. CDR1 MDHEN and CDR2 SYDVKM come from the germline V gene. V shed 5 bases and J shed 1 base, with 11 bases lying between them. This CDR3 contains 14 residues.

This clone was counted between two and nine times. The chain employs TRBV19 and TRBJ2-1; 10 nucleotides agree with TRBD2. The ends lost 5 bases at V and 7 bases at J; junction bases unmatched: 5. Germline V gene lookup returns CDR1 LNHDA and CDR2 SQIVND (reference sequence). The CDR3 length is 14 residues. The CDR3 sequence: CASSSSSGRNEQFF. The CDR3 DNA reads TGTGCCAGTAGTTCTTCTAGCGGGAGAAATGAGCAGTTCTTC.

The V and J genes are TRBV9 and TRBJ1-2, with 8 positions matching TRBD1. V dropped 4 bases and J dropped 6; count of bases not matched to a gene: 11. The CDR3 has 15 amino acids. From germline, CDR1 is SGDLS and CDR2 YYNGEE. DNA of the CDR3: TGTGCCAGCAGCCTGCCTTCAGGGGGCGCGGATGGCTACACCTTC. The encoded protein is CASSLPSGGADGYTF.

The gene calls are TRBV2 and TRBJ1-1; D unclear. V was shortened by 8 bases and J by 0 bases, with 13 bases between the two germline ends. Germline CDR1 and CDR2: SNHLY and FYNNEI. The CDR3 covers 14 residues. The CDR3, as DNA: TGTGCCAGCCCAGGAGGGCGGGTGAACACTGAAGCTTTCTTT. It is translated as CASPGGRVNTEAFF. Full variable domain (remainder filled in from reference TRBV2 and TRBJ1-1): EPEVTQTPSHQVTQMGQEVILRCVPISNHLYFYWYRQILGQKVEFLVSFYNNEISEKSEIFDDQFSVERPDGSNFTLKIRSTKLEDSAMYFCASPGGRVNTEAFFGQGTRLTVV.

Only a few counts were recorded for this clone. This chain's CDR3 is CASSSADRVNEQYF. CDR3 nucleotide sequence: TGTGCCAGCAGTTCCGCGGACAGGGTGAACGAGCAGTACTTC. The chain has TRBV27 and TRBJ2-7, with 8 bases aligning to TRBD1. The CDR3 covers 14 residues. Unmatched junction bases numbered 7, after V lost 4 bases and J lost 5 bases. The germline gives CDR1 MNHEY, CDR2 SMNVEV (reference sequence).

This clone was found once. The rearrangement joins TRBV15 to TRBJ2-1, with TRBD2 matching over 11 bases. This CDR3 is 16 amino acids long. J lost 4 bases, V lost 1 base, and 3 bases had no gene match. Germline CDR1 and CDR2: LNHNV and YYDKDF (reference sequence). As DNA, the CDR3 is TGTGCCACCAGCAGAGTGGGACTAGCGGCTTACAATGAGCAGTTCTTC. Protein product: CATSRVGLAAYNEQFF.

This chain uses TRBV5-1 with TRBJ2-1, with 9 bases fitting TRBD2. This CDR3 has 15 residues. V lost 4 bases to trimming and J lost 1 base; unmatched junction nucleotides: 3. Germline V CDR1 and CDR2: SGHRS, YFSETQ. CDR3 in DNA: TGCGCCAGCAGCCCCGGACTAGCGTCCTACAATGAGCAGTTCTTC. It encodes CASSPGLASYNEQFF.